This is a list of T cell receptor beta chains from one sample in a study of T-cell memory formation after mild COVID-19. TCRdb reprocessed the 5' RACE reads via MiXCR and lists one record per CDR3 protein. The sample consists of about 360,000 distinct CDR3 sequences, 13% of them appearing once. The sample comprised PBMCs or a T cell subset sorted from them (not recorded which). These receptors originate from a young man who had mild COVID-19 (a few samples of this study predate the infection). Cell type and time point are not known. CDR3s include the opening cysteine and the closing phenylalanine or tryptophan. The D gene is left open where the match is weak. Clone size, where shown, is once, few, many, or a class for clones that have expanded.

d_gene,v_gene,abundance,j_gene,CDR3aa,CDR3nt
NA,TRBV4-3,many,TRBJ2-3,CASSQDRYTQYF,TGCGCCAGCAGCCAAGATCGGTATACGCAGTATTTT
TRBD1,TRBV7-6,NA,TRBJ1-1,CASSFTGGRGTEAFF,TGTGCCAGCAGCTTTACAGGGGGCCGCGGAACTGAAGCTTTCTTT
NA,TRBV28,few,TRBJ1-2,CASSARNYGYTF,TGTGCCAGCAGCGCCCGGAACTATGGCTACACCTTC
NA,TRBV7-2,few,TRBJ2-5,CASSSNPGAETQYF,TGTGCCAGCAGCTCAAACCCCGGGGCAGAGACCCAGTACTTC
NA,TRBV5-1,NA,TRBJ1-1,CASSLAGKTEAFF,TGCGCCAGCAGCTTGGCAGGGAAAACTGAAGCTTTCTTT
TRBD2,TRBV6-5,NA,TRBJ2-5,CASRVSLGGPQETQYF,TGTGCCAGCAGAGTCTCTTTGGGAGGGCCGCAAGAGACCCAGTACTTC
NA,TRBV7-3,few,TRBJ2-6,CASSRNSGANVLTF,TGTGCCAGCAGCCGTAACTCTGGGGCCAACGTCCTGACTTTC
NA,TRBV12-3/TRBV12-4,NA,TRBJ1-4,CASRDRVGVAGEGINEKLFF,TGTGCCAGCAGGGATCGCGTTGGCGTCGCGGGAGAAGGAATTAATGAAAAACTGTTTTTT
TRBD1,TRBV4-2,few,TRBJ2-2,CASSQGGQATGELFF,TGTGCCAGCAGCCAAGGCGGACAGGCCACCGGGGAGCTGTTTTTT
TRBD2,TRBV7-2,NA,TRBJ2-5,CASSPGTSLGKETQYF,TGTGCCAGCAGCCCTGGGACTAGTTTGGGAAAGGAGACCCAGTACTTC
TRBD1,TRBV7-2,few,TRBJ1-2,CASTLGQGGGYTF,TGTGCCAGCACCCTAGGACAGGGCGGTGGCTACACCTTC
NA,TRBV10-3,NA,TRBJ1-2,CAISESMQVELYF,TGTGCCATCAGTGAGTCGATGCAGGTAGAACTCTACTTC
NA,TRBV7-3,NA,TRBJ1-1,CASSLKAVGGTEAFF,TGTGCCAGCAGCTTAAAGGCGGTAGGAGGAACTGAAGCTTTCTTT
NA,TRBV7-8,NA,TRBJ1-2,CASSLGPYGSYGYTF,TGTGCCAGCAGCTTAGGGCCGTATGGCAGCTATGGCTACACCTTC
NA,TRBV12-3/TRBV12-4,few,TRBJ2-3,CASRQGWTDTQYF,TGTGCCAGCAGACAGGGTTGGACAGATACGCAGTATTTT